Presented here are 16 T cell receptor beta chains from one specimen sequenced in a study of T cell responses to AZD1222 COVID-19 vaccine. Here immunoSEQ multiplex PCR was the method, and the copy in TCRdb shows in-frame clones only, minus some. The sample holds about 48,000 clones, approximately 83% seen once. Sample: peripheral blood, taken 28 days after the second AZD1222 dose. These receptors all stem from an adult who received the AZD1222 COVID-19 vaccine.

This chain uses TRBV2 with TRBJ1-5; no clear D. There are 14 residues in the CDR3. Per the germline V gene, CDR1 is SNHLY and CDR2 is FYNNEI. V dropped 5 bases and J dropped 0 bases, with 8 bases sitting between them. Here the CDR3 DNA reads TGTGCCAGCAGTTCAGACACTAGCAATCAGCCCCAGCATTTT. It yields the protein CASSSDTSNQPQHF.

This clone was counted between two and nine times. The rearrangement uses TRBV5-6 and TRBJ2-7, with 9 bases matching TRBD1. The CDR3 totals 14 residues. Germline trimming cut 3 bases from V and 6 bases from J; bases unmatched to any gene: 7. Germline V gene sequence: CDR1 SGHDT, CDR2 YYEEEE. Here the CDR3 reads CASSSRQGVGEQYF. Written as DNA, the CDR3 is TGTGCCAGCAGCTCCAGACAGGGGGTAGGCGAGCAGTACTTC.

J is TRBJ2-3 and V is TRBV7-3, with D possibly TRBD2 on 6 matching bases. The V end was cut by 6 bases, the J end by 2 bases, with 15 bases between. CDR3 length equals 15 residues. CDR1 and CDR2 (germline): SGHTA, FQGTGA. CDR3 loop: CASSPRLGNTDTQYF. The CDR3 nucleotides are TGTGCCAGCAGTCCCAGACTAGGCAACACAGATACGCAGTATTTT.

The chain is built from TRBV7-2 and TRBJ2-5; 7 bases agree with TRBD2. CDR1 is SGHTA and CDR2 is FQGNSA in the germline V gene. The CDR3 contains 14 residues. The junction had 8 bases not matched to a gene; V was cut back by 5 bases and J by 5 bases. The CDR3 is CASSLGGGRETQYF. As DNA, the CDR3 is TGTGCCAGCAGCCTTGGCGGGGGTCGGGAGACCCAGTACTTC.

The genes are TRBV6-2 or TRBV6-3 and TRBJ1-2, with D unresolved. CDR1 is MNHEY and CDR2 is SVGEGT in the germline V gene. The V end was cut by 5 bases, the J end by 6 bases, with 7 bases between. The CDR3 runs 11 residues. CDR3 loop: CASSHTDGYTF. The CDR3 bases are TGTGCCAGCAGTCACACCGATGGCTACACCTTC.

This chain links TRBV28 with TRBJ1-1; D is undetermined. Trimming stripped 7 bases from V and 5 bases from J, with 17 bases between. Per germline, CDR1 MDHEN and CDR2 SYDVKM. CDR3 size: 14 residues. CDR3 DNA sequence: TGTGCCAGCACCGCTTTGGTGGTTGGGACTGAAGCTTTCTTT. The encoded protein is CASTALVVGTEAFF.

The chain is built from TRBV5-1 and TRBJ2-5; 9 bases are a match to TRBD2. V shed 4 bases and J 7 bases; nucleotides not matched to a gene: 14. CDR1 is SGHRS and CDR2 is YFSETQ in the germline V gene. The CDR3 contains 16 residues. CDR3: CASSPQGSGSTGTQYF. CDR3 nucleotides: TGCGCCAGCAGCCCCCAAGGTAGCGGGAGTACCGGGACCCAGTACTTC.

CDR3 amino acids: CASSLDAAFYEQFF. In nucleotides, the CDR3 is TGTGCCAGCAGCTTAGATGCGGCGTTCTATGAGCAGTTCTTC. V and J are TRBV7-2 and TRBJ2-1; D call uncertain. CDR1 is SGHTA, CDR2 FQGNSA, per germline. The length of the CDR3 is 14 residues. Trimming removed 1 base at V and 8 bases at J, with 12 bases between.

This clone was counted a few times. This chain joins TRBV6-6 and TRBJ2-3; tentatively, D is TRBD2 (5 bases). Trimming took 8 bases from V and 5 from J, leaving 14 bases between them. Germline V gene lookup returns CDR1 MNHNY and CDR2 SVGAGI (reference sequence). There are 13 residues in the CDR3. DNA of the CDR3: TGTGCCAGCGGGCCCCCCGAGGGAGATACGCAGTATTTT. Encoded protein: CASGPPEGDTQYF.

This clone was observed once. This chain joins TRBV7-6 and TRBJ1-1; 10 bases fit TRBD1. V shed 1 base and J 0 bases; nucleotides not matched to a gene: 5. CDR3 size: 17 residues. CDR1 is SGHVS, CDR2 FNYEAQ, per germline. CDR3 amino acids: CASSLGRTGGMNTEAFF. The CDR3 DNA sequence: TGTGCCAGCAGCTTAGGTCGGACAGGGGGAATGAACACTGAAGCTTTCTTT.

This chain uses TRBV25-1 with TRBJ2-3; TRBD2 aligns across 7 bases. Per the germline V gene, CDR1 is MGHDK and CDR2 is SYGVNS. V shed 3 bases and J 3 bases; nucleotides not matched to a gene: 6. The CDR3 has 15 amino acids. CDR3 residues: CASSEDRDYTDTQYF. The CDR3 nucleotides read TGTGCCAGCAGTGAGGATCGGGACTATACAGATACGCAGTATTTT. The whole variable domain, remainder taken from reference TRBV25-1 and TRBJ2-3, is EADIYQTPRYLVIGTGKKITLECSQTMGHDKMYWYQQDPGMELHLIHYSYGVNSTEKGDLSSESTVSRIRTEHFPLTLESARPSHTSQYLCASSEDRDYTDTQYFGPGTRLTVL.

A single count supports this clone. This chain uses TRBV5-1 with TRBJ1-1, with D hard to call. Trimming left V 3 bases short and J 3 bases short, with 9 bases between. The CDR3 has 13 residues. Germline CDR1 SGHRS, CDR2 YFSETQ. CDR3 amino acids: CASSSRTDTEAFF. The CDR3 bases are TGCGCCAGCAGCTCCCGGACGGACACTGAAGCTTTCTTT.

The rearrangement joins TRBV18 to TRBJ2-3; possibly TRBD2 for D (6 bases). V was shortened by 3 bases and J by 5 bases, with 12 bases between the two germline ends. This CDR3 has 14 residues. Germline CDR1 reads KGHSH; CDR2 reads LQKENI. CDR3 region: CASSPQEGQDTQYF. DNA of the CDR3: TGTGCCAGCTCACCCCAGGAGGGGCAAGATACGCAGTATTTT.

The chain has TRBV18 and TRBJ2-7; D remains ambiguous. Looked up from germline, CDR1 is KGHSH and CDR2 is LQKENI. The CDR3 sequence is 12 residues long. Between the trimmed V and J ends, which lost 3 bases and 6 bases, there was a span of 9 bases. The DNA for the CDR3 is TGTGCCAGCTCACCTAACGTAGCCGAGCAGTACTTC. This sequence encodes CASSPNVAEQYF.

The CDR3 reads CASSPQASGRAIEQFF. CDR3 sequence (DNA): TGTGCCAGCAGCCCCCAAGCTAGCGGGAGGGCCATTGAGCAGTTCTTC. The rearrangement uses TRBV7-9 and TRBJ2-1; 12 bases map to TRBD2. The CDR3 sequence is 16 residues long. The germline gives CDR1 SEHNR, CDR2 FQNEAQ (reference sequence). The V gene end was trimmed by 5 bases and the J gene end by 9 bases; junction bases not matched to a gene: 11.

The rearrangement joins TRBV7-2 to TRBJ2-4; D is perhaps TRBD2 (5 bases). The germline gives CDR1 SGHTA, CDR2 FQGNSA. The CDR3 runs to 15 residues. V lost 2 bases to trimming and J lost 0 bases, with 8 bases between them. The CDR3, as DNA: TGTGCCAGCAGCTTACCCGGGATAGCCAAAAACATTCAGTACTTC. Translating it yields CASSLPGIAKNIQYF.